The clone carrying this T cell receptor delta chain was seen a handful of times. What it recognizes is unknown. These data come from a study of Vδ1+ human thymocytes. Findings of the study overall: Bulk data may be misread because of unexpected Vdelta2 sequences. Despite high sort purity, about 20% of thymic T cell receptor delta sequences were Vdelta2. Donors shared many TRG clonotypes but few TRD clonotypes. Thymic TRG and TRD repertoires appeared highly polyclonal.

The sorted cells were CD3+ Vdelta1+ Vdelta2- thymocytes from alphabeta-depleted thymus. The length of the CDR3 is 17 residues. In germline, CDR1 is TSWWSYY, CDR2 QGS. The V end lost 0 bases, the J end lost 0 bases, and 14 bases lay between the germline ends. Extracted RNA was reverse transcribed into cDNA. The CDR3 regions were amplified by multiplex PCR from V-gene primers to a constant-region primer. TCRdb reanalyzed the multiplex PCR reads using CATT. The sample comprises under 30,000 delta-chain clones, nearly 7.5% of which are singletons, and roughly 0.99% rests with the top ten. The TCR sequence derives from a girl less than two years old who had congenital heart surgery. The genes are TRDV1 and TRDJ1; weak D call: TRDD3 (5 bases). What was sequenced was Vdelta1+ gamma-delta thymocytes from the thymus. Subset described: FACS-sorted CD3+ TCRalphabeta- TCRVdelta1+ TCRVdelta2- thymocytes. This CDR3 is CALGELCEGSYTDKLIF. The CDR3 DNA reads TGTGCTCTTGGGGAACTTTGCGAGGGATCGTACACCGATAAACTCATCTTT.